This T cell receptor beta chain was sequenced for a study of CD8 T cells in Susac syndrome. Findings and caveats of the study: An acknowledgment was made by the study that its TCR sequencing and HLA analysis involved relatively few individuals.

Note on this clonotype: The target antigen is unknown.

TCR beta from blood CD8+ and CD4+ T cells was sequenced. Healthy donors served as age- and sex-matched controls. Random hexamers primed reverse transcription of about 0.45 to 1 ug RNA. The method of amplification for TCR beta CDR3 was immunoSEQ multiplex PCR, covering 54 Vbeta and 13 Jbeta. Each CDR3 protein is one row after TCRdb ran MiXCR on the immunoSEQ multiplex PCR reads. The profile covers about 120,000 distinct CDR3 sequences, with just under 95% appearing a single time and around 0.12% taken by the ten largest. Germline V gene sequence: CDR1 MNHEY, CDR2 SVGEGT. With 0 bases removed from V and 2 bases from J, the gap between germline ends came to 11 bases. The CDR3 consists of 15 residues.

This sequence joins TRBV6-2 or TRBV6-3 and TRBJ2-7; tentative D call: TRBD1 (5 bases). Sequencing was done on a sample of CD8+ T cells from PBMCs. The sequence was collected from a human donor in good health. CDR3 sequence reads: CASSYSPDITYEQYF. The CDR3 DNA is TGTGCCAGCAGTTACTCACCGGACATTACCTACGAGCAGTACTTC.